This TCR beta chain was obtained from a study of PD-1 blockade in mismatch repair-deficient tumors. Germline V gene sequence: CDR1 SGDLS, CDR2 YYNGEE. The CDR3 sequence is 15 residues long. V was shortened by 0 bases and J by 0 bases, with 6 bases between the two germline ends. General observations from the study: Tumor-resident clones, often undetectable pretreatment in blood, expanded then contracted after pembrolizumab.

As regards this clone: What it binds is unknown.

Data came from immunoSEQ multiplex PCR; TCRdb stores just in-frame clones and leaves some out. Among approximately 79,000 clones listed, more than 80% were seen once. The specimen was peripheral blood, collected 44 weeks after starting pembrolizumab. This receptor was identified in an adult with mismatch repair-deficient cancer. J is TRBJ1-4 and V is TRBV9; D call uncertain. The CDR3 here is CASSVAGATNEKLFF. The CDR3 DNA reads TGTGCCAGCAGCGTAGCTGGGGCAACTAATGAAAAACTGTTTTTT.